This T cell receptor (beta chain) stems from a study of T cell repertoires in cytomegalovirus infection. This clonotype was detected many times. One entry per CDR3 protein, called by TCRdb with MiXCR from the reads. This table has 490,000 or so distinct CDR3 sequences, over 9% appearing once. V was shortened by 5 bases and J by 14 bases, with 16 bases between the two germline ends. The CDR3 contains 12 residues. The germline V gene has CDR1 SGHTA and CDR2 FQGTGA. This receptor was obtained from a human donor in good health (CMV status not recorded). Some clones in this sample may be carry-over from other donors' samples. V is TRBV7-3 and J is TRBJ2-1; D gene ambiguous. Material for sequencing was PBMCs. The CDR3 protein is CASSLDGTRKFF. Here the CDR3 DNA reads TGTGCCAGCAGCCTGGACGGTACACGAAAGTTCTTC.